This is a list of T cell receptor beta chains from one sample in a study of T cells expressing NK-cell markers. Reanalyzing the 5' RACE reads, TCRdb keeps one entry per CDR3 protein, without DNA. The table lists 400,000 to 550,000 distinct CDR3 sequences, with 7.3% in the top ten. Source material: blood T cells: a sorted CD56 or NKG2C T cell subset, CD4+ or CD8+ T cells, or bulk PBMC T cells (not recorded which). These receptors originate from a woman aged 18 to 75 in good health. The CDR3 runs from the conserved cysteine through the conserved F or W.

V gene	J gene	CDR3 protein
TRBV7-9	TRBJ2-2	CASSWGQNTGELFF
TRBV5-5	TRBJ1-4	CASSLGPSRGEKLFF
TRBV5-1	TRBJ2-3	CASRPAGDTQYF
TRBV6-5	TRBJ2-1	CASSYSGGRANEQFF
TRBV4-3	TRBJ1-2	CASSQDGFSPWGYTF
TRBV18	TRBJ1-2	CASSPTGVWGSF
TRBV6-2/TRBV6-3	TRBJ1-2	CASSYRENYGYTF
TRBV12-3/TRBV12-4	TRBJ2-7	CASNLGGSPLREQYF
TRBV5-1	TRBJ1-5	CASSLVPGSGQPQHF
TRBV6-2/TRBV6-3	TRBJ2-1	CASSFALYNEQFF
TRBV18	TRBJ1-1	CASSPQLPSTEAFF